This T cell receptor (beta chain) came from a study of post-analysis software for immune sequencing data. Points from the study as a whole: Controls significantly exceeded multiple sclerosis patients in normalized Chao1 diversity. F-measure co-clustering was strong for batch-matched samples. Among 4 or 5 TRBV segments more frequent in patients than controls were TRBV5-6, TRBV5-1 and TRBV20-1.

The CDR3 has 13 amino acids. V was trimmed by 6 bases and J by 2 bases, leaving 13 bases between them. From germline, CDR1 is SQVTM and CDR2 ANQGSEA. Unique molecular identifiers were built into the TCR beta cDNA libraries. When about 0.85 to 11 million T cells were used, they gave roughly 500,000 cDNA molecules. TCRdb processed the PCR reads anew with MiXCR; each CDR3 protein has one entry. The table records about 200,000 distinct CDR3 sequences, over 25% of them present only once. The sample holds many counts of this clonotype. Its specificity is not known. Sequenced: blood. This chain connects TRBV29-1 to TRBJ2-5; D call uncertain. This receptor was taken from a girl aged 2-17 years with multiple sclerosis. CDR3 sequence (DNA): TGCAGCGTCGTTGGGCTAGGGCAAGAGACCCAGTACTTC. It is translated as CSVVGLGQETQYF.